The entry that follows covers one T cell receptor (beta chain) sequence. Authors' data handling: Amplified reference gene primers provided the basis for estimating nucleated cell counts. The repertoire was sequenced with immunoSEQ multiplex PCR; TCRdb's copy has only in-frame clones and lacks some. D and trimming were read from the DNA, whereas the V and J calls and clone size are those reported in that table. The sample consists of some 130,000 clones, about 79% of them appearing once. This sample stems from a study of blood T cell repertoires in COVID-19. As for the study in general: Samples of COVID-19 (acute and convalescent) were obtained from the United States, Italy and Spain. In each case, the material was cDNA or gDNA derived from T cells, B-cell-depleted T cells, or PBMCs.

The CDR3 spans 13 residues. Trimming removed 4 bases at V and 3 bases at J, with 11 bases between. Germline loops: CDR1 SGHRS, CDR2 YFSETQ. The TCR sequence derives from a woman over 75 with acute or convalescent COVID-19. The gene calls are TRBV5-1 and TRBJ2-7; D uncertain. The sample comprised peripheral blood. The CDR3: CASSGTDLYEQYF. The DNA for the CDR3 is TGCGCCAGCAGCGGAACAGACCTCTACGAGCAGTACTTC.